Below, 5 T cell receptor beta chains from the same sample are listed, as sequenced in a study of response to subunit inactivated influenza vaccine. TCRdb reprocessed the RT-PCR reads via MiXCR and lists one record per CDR3 protein. The data contain roughly 630,000 distinct CDR3 sequences, around 13% of them singletons. Sequencing used PBMCs from blood, obtained 14 days before vaccination. The receptors stem from a man over 45 who received an inactivated influenza vaccine.

The chain has TRBV30 and TRBJ1-1; no definite D call. CDR3 length: 14 residues. Germline values: CDR1 GTSNPN, CDR2 SVGIG (reference sequence). V lost 3 bases and J 0 bases, leaving 11 bases between the germline ends. This CDR3 reads CAWRASGMNTEAFF. In DNA form, the CDR3 reads TGTGCCTGGAGGGCGTCGGGGATGAACACTGAAGCTTTCTTT.

This clonotype has only a few counts. The V and J genes are TRBV27 and TRBJ2-2; 12 bases are a match to TRBD1. From germline, CDR1 is MNHEY and CDR2 SMNVEV (reference sequence). The CDR3 sequence is 17 residues long. J gave up 4 bases and V 4 bases, and 7 bases lay outside the gene matches. For the CDR3, the DNA is TGTGCCAGCAGTTCGCTGGGACAGGGGGCAGTCACCGGGGAGCTGTTTTTT. Its protein is CASSSLGQGAVTGELFF.

In its sample, this clonotype was seen many times. This chain joins TRBV12-3 or TRBV12-4 and TRBJ2-5; D gene uncertain. The CDR3 is made up of 15 amino acids. Trimming removed 2 bases at V and 5 bases at J, with 15 bases between. In nucleotides, the CDR3 is TGTGCCAGCAGTTTAATTCAGTTAAAGAATGAGACCCAGTACTTC. This sequence encodes CASSLIQLKNETQYF.

CDR3 loop: CSATRTSGRSDTQYF. The CDR3 region has the DNA TGCAGTGCTACCAGGACTAGCGGGAGGTCAGATACGCAGTATTTT. The V and J genes are TRBV20-1 and TRBJ2-3; 14 bases line up with TRBD2. Trimming took 4 bases from V and 4 from J; bases not matched to a gene: 4. Germline V CDR1 and CDR2: DFQATT, SNEGSKA (reference sequence). The CDR3 runs 15 residues.

In nucleotides, the CDR3 is TGTGCCAGCAGCTTATGGTCCCTAGCGGGGGGGTTAGGAGAGACCCAGTACTTC. Protein sequence: CASSLWSLAGGLGETQYF. The chain recombines TRBV11-2 with TRBJ2-5; 12 bases map to TRBD2. The CDR3 has 18 residues. Trimming removed 2 bases from V and 4 bases from J; junction bases left unmatched: 11. Germline assignment: CDR1 SGHAT and CDR2 FQNNGV.